This T cell receptor beta chain was retrieved from a study of response to subunit inactivated influenza vaccine. Germline CDR1 SEHNR, CDR2 FQNEAQ (reference sequence). The CDR3 is 15 residues long. Trimming took 5 bases from V and 2 from J; bases not matched to a gene: 5. TCRdb reprocessed the RT-PCR reads with MiXCR, giving one entry per CDR3 protein. Among roughly 620,000 distinct CDR3 sequences, about 11% were seen once, and the ten largest hold approximately 9.9%. This same sample was also taken into another study, of T cells expressing NK-cell markers. From that paper: UMIs were included in TCR beta cDNA generated by 5'RACE template switching. The TCR beta repertoires were obtained from sorted CD3+CD56+NKG2C+, CD3+CD56+NKG2C- and CD3+CD56-NKG2C+ T cells. Just one sequenced donor of eight was HCMV-seronegative, while seven were seropositive. The authors restricted sorting to alpha-beta TCR T cells with an anti-gamma-delta TCR antibody in several experiments.

The rearrangement links TRBV7-9 to TRBJ2-3, with 9 nucleotides matching TRBD1. The sample in question was PBMCs from blood, obtained on the day of vaccination. This sequence was found in a man aged 45-60 years who received an inactivated influenza vaccine. The CDR3 spells CASSPGQGNTDTQYF. The CDR3, as DNA: TGTGCCAGCAGCCCTGGACAGGGGAACACAGATACGCAGTATTTT.